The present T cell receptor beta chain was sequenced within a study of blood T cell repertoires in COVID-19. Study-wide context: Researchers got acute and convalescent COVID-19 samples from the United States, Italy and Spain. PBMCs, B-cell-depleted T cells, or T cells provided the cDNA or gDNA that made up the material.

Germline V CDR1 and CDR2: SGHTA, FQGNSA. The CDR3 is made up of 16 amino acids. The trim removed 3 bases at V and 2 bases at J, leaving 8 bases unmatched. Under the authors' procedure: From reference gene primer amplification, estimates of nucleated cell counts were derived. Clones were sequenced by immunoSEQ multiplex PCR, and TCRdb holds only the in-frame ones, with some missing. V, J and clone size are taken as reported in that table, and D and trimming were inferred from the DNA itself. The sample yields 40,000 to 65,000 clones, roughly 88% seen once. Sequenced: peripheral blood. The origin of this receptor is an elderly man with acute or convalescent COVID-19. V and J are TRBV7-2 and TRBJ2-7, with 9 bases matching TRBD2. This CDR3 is CASSFPSGVNTYEQYF. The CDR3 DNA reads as TGTGCCAGCAGCTTTCCTAGCGGGGTAAATACCTACGAGCAGTACTTC.